This T cell receptor (beta chain) was sequenced for a study of tumor and adjacent non-tumor tissue in lung cancer. V was pared by 4 bases and J by 3 bases, with 0 bases between. This CDR3 contains 11 residues. The germline V gene encodes CDR1 KGHDR and CDR2 SFDVKD. RNA was extracted from bulk tissue without any cell sorting. Distant lung tissue was collected more than 3 cm away from the tumor edge. TCRbeta libraries were built with three rounds of nested PCR, modified from ARM-PCR. TCRdb reanalysed the multiplex PCR reads using MiXCR and keeps one entry per CDR3 protein. The sample contains roughly 82,000 distinct CDR3 sequences, 65% to 80% of which appear only once. This clonotype came up many times.

This sequence was found in a woman in her forties or fifties with non-small cell lung cancer. Specimen: distant non-tumor lung tissue. The chain couples TRBV24-1 to TRBJ2-1; D ambiguous. CDR3 protein: CATSDYNEQFF. CDR3 nucleotides: TGTGCCACCAGTGACTACAATGAGCAGTTCTTC.